This TCR beta chain was found in a study of CD8 T cells in ankylosing spondylitis. Study-wide results and limits: Disease-linked clones reportedly showed significant enrichment in matched ankylosing spondylitis synovial fluid. Made up of about eight highly homologous variants, a TCR beta motif appeared characteristic of ankylosing spondylitis blood. Prior work had noted some motif variants in reactive arthritis blood and synovial fluid. A CD8+ phenotype characterized the disease-linked clones, which were relatively rare in peripheral blood.

On this clonotype itself: Antigen: not known.

The TCR beta libraries were generated through quantitative 5'-RACE incorporating molecular barcodes. A single record per CDR3 protein comes from TCRdb applying MiXCR to the 5' RACE reads. In the table there are approximately 440,000 distinct CDR3 sequences, more than 15% of which are singletons. Trimming cost V 4 bases and J 3 bases, with 6 bases left between them. This CDR3 has 12 amino acids. The germline V gene encodes CDR1 LNHNV and CDR2 YYDKDF (reference sequence). The TCR originated in a male donor with ankylosing spondylitis. The rearrangement uses TRBV15 and TRBJ1-1; D is unclear. Sequenced material: blood, either unsorted or a sorted T cell fraction (not recorded which). CDR3 residues: CATSILDTEAFF. The CDR3 region has the DNA TGTGCCACCAGCATCCTGGACACTGAAGCTTTCTTT.